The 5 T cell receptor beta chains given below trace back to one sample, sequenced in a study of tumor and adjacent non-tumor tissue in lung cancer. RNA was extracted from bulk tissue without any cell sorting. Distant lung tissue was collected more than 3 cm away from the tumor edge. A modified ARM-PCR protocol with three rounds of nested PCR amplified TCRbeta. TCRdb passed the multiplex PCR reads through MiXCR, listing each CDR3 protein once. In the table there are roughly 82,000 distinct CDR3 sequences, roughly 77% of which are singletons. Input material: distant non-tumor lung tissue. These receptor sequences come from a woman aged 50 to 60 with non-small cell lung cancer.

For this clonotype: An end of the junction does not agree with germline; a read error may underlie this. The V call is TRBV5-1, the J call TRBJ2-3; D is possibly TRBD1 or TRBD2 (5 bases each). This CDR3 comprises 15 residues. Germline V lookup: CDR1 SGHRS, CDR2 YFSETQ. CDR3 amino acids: CASTLVAGAADMQYF. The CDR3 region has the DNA TGCGCCAGCACCTTGGTCGCCGGGGCGGCAGATATGCAGTATTTT. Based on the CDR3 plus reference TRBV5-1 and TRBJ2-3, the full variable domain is KAGVTQTPRYLIKTRGQQVTLSCSPISGHRSVSWYQQTPGQGLQFLFEYFSETQRNKGNFPGRFSGRQFSNSRSEMNVSTLELGDSALYLCASTLVAGAADMQYFGPGTRLTVL.

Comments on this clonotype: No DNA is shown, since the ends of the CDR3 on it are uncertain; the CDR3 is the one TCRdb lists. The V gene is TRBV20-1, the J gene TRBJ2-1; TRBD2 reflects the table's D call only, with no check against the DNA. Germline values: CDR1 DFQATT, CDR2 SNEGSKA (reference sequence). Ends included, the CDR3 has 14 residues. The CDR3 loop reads CSASVARGSDELFF.

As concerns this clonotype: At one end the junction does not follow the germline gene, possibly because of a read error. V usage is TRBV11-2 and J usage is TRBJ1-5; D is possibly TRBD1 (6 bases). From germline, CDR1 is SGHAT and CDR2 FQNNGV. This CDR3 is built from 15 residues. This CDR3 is CASSLSYGDNQPRHF. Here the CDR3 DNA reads TGTGCCAGTAGCCTCTCCTACGGGGACAATCAGCCCCGGCATTTT.

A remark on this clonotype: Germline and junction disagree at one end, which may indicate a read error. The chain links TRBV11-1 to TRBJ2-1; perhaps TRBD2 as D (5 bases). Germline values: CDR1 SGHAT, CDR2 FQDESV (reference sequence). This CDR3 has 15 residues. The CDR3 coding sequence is TGTGTCAGCGGTCCGACTCCTTCGACGGGCGATGAGCAGTTCTTC. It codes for CVSGPTPSTGDEQFF.

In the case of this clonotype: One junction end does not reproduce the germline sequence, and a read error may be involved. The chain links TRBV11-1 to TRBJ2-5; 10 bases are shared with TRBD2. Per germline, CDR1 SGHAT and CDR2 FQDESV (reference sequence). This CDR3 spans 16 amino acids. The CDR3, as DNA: TGTGTCAGCAGCCCGGCTAGCGGGAGCCCTCAGGAGACCCAGAACTTC. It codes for CVSSPASGSPQETQNF.